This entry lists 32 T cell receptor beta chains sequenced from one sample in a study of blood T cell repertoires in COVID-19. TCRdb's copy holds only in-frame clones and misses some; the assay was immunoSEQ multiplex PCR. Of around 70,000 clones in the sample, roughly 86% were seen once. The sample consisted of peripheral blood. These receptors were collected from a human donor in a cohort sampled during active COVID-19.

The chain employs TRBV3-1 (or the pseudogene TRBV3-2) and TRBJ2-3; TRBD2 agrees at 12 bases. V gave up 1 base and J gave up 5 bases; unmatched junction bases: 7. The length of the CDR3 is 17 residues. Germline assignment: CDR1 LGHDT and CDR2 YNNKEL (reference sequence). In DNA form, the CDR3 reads TGTGCCAGCAGCCAAGTGGGGTCTAGCGGGGGGGTAGATACGCAGTATTTT. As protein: CASSQVGSSGGVDTQYF.

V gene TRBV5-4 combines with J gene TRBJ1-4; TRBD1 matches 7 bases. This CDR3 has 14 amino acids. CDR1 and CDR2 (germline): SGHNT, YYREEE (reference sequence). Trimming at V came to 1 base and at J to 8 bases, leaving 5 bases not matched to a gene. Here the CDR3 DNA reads TGTGCCAGCAGCTTGAGAACAGGGGACGAAAAACTGTTTTTT. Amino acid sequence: CASSLRTGDEKLFF.

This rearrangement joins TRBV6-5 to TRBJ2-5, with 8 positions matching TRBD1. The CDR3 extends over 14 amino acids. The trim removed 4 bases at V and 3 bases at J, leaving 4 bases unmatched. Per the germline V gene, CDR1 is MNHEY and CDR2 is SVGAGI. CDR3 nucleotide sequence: TGTGCCAGCAGTTCAGGGACAGGAGAAGAGACCCAGTACTTC. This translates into CASSSGTGEETQYF.

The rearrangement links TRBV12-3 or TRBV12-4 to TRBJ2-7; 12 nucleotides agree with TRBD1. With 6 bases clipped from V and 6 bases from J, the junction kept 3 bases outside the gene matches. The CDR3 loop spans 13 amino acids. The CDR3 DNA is TGTGCCAGCAGCGGGGACAGGGGGCCCGAGCAGTACTTC. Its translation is CASSGDRGPEQYF.

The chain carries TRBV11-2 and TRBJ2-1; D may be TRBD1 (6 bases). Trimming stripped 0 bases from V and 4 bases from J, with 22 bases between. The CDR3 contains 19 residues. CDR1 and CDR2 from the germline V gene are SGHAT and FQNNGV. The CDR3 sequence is CASSLDKKGQFSRYNEQFF. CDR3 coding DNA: TGTGCCAGCAGCTTAGATAAAAAAGGACAGTTCTCAAGGTACAATGAGCAGTTCTTC.

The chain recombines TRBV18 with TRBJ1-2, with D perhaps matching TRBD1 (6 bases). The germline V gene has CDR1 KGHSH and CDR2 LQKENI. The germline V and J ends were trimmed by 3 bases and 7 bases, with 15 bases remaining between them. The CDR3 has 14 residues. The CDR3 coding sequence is TGTGCCAGCTCACCCCGACAGGATGAGGGTGGCTACACCTTC. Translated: CASSPRQDEGGYTF.

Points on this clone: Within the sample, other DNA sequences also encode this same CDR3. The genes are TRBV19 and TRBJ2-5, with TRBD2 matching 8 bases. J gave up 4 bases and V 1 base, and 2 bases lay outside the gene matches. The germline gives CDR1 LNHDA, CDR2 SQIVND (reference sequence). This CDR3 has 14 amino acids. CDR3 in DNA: TGTGCCAGTAGTATAGGCCTAGCGGGAGAGACCCAGTACTTC. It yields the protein CASSIGLAGETQYF.

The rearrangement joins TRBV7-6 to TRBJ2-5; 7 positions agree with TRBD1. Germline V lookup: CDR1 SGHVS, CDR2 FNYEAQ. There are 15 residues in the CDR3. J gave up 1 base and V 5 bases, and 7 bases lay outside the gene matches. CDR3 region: CASSNRDRGQETQYF. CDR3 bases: TGTGCCAGCAGCAACCGGGACAGAGGCCAAGAGACCCAGTACTTC.

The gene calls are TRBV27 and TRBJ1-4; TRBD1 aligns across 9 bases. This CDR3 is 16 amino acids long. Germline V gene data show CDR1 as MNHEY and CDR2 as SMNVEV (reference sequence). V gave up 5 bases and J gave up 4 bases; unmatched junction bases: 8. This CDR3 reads CASSPSTGGLNEKLFF. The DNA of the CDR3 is TGTGCCAGCAGTCCATCTACAGGGGGCCTTAATGAAAAACTGTTTTTT.

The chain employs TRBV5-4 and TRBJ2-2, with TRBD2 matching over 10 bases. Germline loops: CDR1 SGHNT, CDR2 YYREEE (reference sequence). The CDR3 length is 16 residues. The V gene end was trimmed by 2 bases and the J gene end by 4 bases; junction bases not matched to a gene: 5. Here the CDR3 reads CASSFQAGGLTGELFF. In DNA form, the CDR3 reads TGTGCCAGCAGCTTTCAAGCGGGGGGGCTCACCGGGGAGCTGTTTTTT.

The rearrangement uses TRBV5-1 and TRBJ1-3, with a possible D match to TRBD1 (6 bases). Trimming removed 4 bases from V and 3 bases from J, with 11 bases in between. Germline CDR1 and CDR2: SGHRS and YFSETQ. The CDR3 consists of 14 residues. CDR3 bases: TGCGCCAGCAGCGTACAGGGCGGTGGAAACACCATATATTTT. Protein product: CASSVQGGGNTIYF.

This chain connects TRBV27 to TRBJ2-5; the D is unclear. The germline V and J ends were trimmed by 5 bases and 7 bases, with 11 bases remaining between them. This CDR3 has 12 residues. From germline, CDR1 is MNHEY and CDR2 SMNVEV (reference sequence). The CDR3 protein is CASSPGVGTQYF. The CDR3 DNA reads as TGTGCCAGCAGTCCCGGAGTCGGGACCCAGTACTTC.

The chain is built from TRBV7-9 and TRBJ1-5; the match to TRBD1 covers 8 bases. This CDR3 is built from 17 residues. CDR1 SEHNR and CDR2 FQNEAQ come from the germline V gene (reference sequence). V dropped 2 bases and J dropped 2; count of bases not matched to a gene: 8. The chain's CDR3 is CASSLSTGVGGNQPQHF. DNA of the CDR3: TGTGCCAGCAGCTTATCGACAGGGGTGGGGGGCAATCAGCCCCAGCATTTT.

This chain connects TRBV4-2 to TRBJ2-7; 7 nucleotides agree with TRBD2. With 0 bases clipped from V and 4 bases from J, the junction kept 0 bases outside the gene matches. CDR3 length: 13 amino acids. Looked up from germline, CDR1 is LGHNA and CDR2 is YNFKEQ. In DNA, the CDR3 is TGTGCCAGCAGCCAAGAGGGACTATACGAGCAGTACTTC. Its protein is CASSQEGLYEQYF.

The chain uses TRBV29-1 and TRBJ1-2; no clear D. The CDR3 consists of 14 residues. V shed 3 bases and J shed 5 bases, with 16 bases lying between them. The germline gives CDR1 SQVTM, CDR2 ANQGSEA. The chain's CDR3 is CSVELGEELYGYTF. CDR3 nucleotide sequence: TGCAGCGTTGAGTTGGGAGAGGAACTATATGGCTACACCTTC.

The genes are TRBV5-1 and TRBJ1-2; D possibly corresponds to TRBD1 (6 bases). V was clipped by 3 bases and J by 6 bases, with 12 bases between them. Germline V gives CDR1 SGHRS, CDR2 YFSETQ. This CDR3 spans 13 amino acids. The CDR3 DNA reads TGCGCCAGCAGCTACGCAGGGGAAAATGGCTACACCTTC. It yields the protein CASSYAGENGYTF.

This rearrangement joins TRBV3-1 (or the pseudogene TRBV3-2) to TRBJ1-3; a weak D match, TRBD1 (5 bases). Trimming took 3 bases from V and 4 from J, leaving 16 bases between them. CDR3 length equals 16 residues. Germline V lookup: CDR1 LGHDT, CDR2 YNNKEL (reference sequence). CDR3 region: CASSQPARARGNTIYF. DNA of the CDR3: TGTGCCAGCAGCCAGCCTGCCAGGGCGCGGGGAAACACCATATATTTT.

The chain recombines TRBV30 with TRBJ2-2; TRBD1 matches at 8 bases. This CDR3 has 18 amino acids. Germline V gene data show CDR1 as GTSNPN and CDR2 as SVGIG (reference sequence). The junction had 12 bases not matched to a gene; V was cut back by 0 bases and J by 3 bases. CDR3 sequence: CAWSVFSRRTGYTGELFF. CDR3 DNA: TGTGCCTGGAGTGTATTCAGTCGGAGGACAGGGTACACCGGGGAGCTGTTTTTT.

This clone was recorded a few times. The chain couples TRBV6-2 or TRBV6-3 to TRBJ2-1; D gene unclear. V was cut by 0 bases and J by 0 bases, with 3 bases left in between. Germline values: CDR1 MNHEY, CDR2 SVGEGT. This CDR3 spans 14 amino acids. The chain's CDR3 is CASSYSSSYNEQFF. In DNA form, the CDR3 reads TGTGCCAGCAGTTACTCGAGCTCCTACAATGAGCAGTTCTTC.

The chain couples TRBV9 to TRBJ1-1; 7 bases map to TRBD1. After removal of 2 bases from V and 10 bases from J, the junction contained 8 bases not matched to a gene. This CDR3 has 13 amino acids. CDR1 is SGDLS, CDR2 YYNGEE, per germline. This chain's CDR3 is CASSVEQGRRAFF. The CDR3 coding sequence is TGTGCCAGCAGCGTGGAACAGGGGAGGAGAGCTTTCTTT. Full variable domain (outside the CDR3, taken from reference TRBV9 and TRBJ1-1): DSGVTQTPKHLITATGQRVTLRCSPRSGDLSVYWYQQSLDQGLQFLIQYYNGEERAKGNILERFSAQQFPDLHSELNLSSLELGDSALYFCASSVEQGRRAFFGQGTRLTVV.

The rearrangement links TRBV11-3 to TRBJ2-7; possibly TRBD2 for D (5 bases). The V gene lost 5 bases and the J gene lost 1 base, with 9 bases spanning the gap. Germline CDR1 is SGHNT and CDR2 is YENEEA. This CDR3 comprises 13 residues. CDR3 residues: CASSPPGSYEQYF. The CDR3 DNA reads TGTGCCAGCAGCCCGCCGGGGTCCTACGAGCAGTACTTC. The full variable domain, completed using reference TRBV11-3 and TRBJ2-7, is EAGVVQSPRYKIIEKKQPVAFWCNPISGHNTLYWYLQNLGQGPELLIRYENEEAVDDSQLPKDRFSAERLKGVDSTLKIQPAELGDSAVYLCASSPPGSYEQYFGPGTRLTVT.

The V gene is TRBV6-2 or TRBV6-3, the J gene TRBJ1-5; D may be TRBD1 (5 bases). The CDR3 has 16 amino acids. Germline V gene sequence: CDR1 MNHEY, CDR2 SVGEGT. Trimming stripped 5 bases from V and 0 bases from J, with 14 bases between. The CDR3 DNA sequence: TGTGCCAGCAGTGACCCGGGGGTGTATAGCAATCAGCCCCAGCATTTT. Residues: CASSDPGVYSNQPQHF.

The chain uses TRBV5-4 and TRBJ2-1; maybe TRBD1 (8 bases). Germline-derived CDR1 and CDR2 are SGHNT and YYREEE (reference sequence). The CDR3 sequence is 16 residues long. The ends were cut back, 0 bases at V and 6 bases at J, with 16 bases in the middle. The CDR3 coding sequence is TGTGCCAGCAGCTTGGGCGGGACAGGCGGGGGCAATGAGCAGTTCTTC. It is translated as CASSLGGTGGGNEQFF.

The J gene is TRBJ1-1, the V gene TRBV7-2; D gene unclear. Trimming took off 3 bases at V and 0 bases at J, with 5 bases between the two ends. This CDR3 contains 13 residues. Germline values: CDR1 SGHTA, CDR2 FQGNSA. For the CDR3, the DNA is TGTGCCAGCAGCTTGAGGATGAACACTGAAGCTTTCTTT. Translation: CASSLRMNTEAFF.

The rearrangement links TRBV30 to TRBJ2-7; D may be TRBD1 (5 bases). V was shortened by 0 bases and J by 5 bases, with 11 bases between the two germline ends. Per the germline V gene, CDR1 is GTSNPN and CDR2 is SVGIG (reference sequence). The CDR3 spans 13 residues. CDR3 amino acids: CAWSVGQGDEQYF. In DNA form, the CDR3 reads TGTGCCTGGAGTGTGGGTCAGGGTGACGAGCAGTACTTC. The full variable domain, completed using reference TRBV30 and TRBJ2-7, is SQTIHQWPATLVQPVGSPLSLECTVEGTSNPNLYWYRQAAGRGLQLLFYSVGIGQISSEVPQNLSASRPQDRQFILSSKKLLLSDSGFYLCAWSVGQGDEQYFGPGTRLTVT.

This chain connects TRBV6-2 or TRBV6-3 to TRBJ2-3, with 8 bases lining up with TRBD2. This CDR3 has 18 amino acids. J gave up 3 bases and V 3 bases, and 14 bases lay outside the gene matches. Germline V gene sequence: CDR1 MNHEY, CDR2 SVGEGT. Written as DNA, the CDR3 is TGTGCCAGCAGTTATGGGATCTTACTAGCGGACGAGACAGATACGCAGTATTTT. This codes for CASSYGILLADETDTQYF.

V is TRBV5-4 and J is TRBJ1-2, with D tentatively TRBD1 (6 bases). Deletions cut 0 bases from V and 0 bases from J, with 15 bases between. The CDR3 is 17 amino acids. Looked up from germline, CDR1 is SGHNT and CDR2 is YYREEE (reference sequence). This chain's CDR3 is CASSLAWGQGTNYGYTF. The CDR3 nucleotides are TGTGCCAGCAGCTTGGCCTGGGGCCAGGGGACTAACTATGGCTACACCTTC.

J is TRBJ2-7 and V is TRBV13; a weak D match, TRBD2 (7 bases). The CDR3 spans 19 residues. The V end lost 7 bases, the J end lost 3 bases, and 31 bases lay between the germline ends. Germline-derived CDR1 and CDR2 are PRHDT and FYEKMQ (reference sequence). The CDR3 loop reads CASNCRGLVCSEGDYEQYF. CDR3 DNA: TGTGCCAGCAACTGTCGTGGACTAGTGTGTTCTGAGGGGGACTACGAGCAGTACTTC. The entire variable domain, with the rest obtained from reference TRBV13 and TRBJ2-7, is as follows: AAGVIQSPRHLIKEKRETATLKCYPIPRHDTVYWYQQGPGQDPQFLISFYEKMQSDKGSIPDRFSAQQFSDYHSELNMSSLELGDSALYFCASNCRGLVCSEGDYEQYFGPGTRLTVT.

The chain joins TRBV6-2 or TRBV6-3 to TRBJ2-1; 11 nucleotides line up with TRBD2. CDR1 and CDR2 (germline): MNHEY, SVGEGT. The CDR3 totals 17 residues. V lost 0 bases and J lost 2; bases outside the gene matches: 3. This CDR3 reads CASSYSTSGETYNEQFF. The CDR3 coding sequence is TGTGCCAGCAGTTACTCGACTAGCGGGGAAACCTACAATGAGCAGTTCTTC.

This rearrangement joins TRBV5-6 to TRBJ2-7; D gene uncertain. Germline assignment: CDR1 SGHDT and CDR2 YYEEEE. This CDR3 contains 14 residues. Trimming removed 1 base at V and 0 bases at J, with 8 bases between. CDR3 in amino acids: CASSLWSLSYEQYF. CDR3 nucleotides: TGTGCCAGCAGCTTGTGGAGCCTCTCCTACGAGCAGTACTTC.

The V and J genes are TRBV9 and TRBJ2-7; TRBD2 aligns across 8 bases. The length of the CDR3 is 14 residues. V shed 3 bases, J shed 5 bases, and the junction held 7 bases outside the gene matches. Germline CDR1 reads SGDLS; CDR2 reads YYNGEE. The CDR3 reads CASSAGLGVHEQYF. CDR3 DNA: TGTGCCAGCAGCGCGGGACTAGGAGTCCACGAGCAGTACTTC.

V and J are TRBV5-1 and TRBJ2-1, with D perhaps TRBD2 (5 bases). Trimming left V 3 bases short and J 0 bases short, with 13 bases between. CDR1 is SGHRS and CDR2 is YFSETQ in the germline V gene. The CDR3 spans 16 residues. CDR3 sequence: CASSWFRAVSYNEQFF. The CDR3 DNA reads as TGCGCCAGCAGCTGGTTCCGAGCGGTCTCCTACAATGAGCAGTTCTTC.